These T cell receptor beta chains were read from a single sample in a study of OX40 agonist ivuxolimab in advanced cancers. Here immunoSEQ multiplex PCR was the method, and the copy in TCRdb shows in-frame clones only, minus some. The table has approximately 82,000 clones, 75% to 90% seen once. Sample: CD4+ or CD8+ T cells sorted from blood, taken in a trial of the OX40 agonist ivuxolimab. The origin of the receptors is an adult with an advanced solid tumor such as melanoma, head and neck, liver or kidney cancer. Each CDR3 is given with its conserved first and last residue.

CDR3aa: CASSLGLAFVETQYF
v_gene: TRBV7-2
len: 15

CDR3aa: CASSAYNSPLHF
v_gene: TRBV27
len: 12

CDR3aa: CASSITGGGQQPQHF
v_gene: TRBV7-2
len: 15

CDR3aa: CASSLGGSGYTF
v_gene: TRBV11-2
len: 12

CDR3aa: CASMSSGDTEAFF
v_gene: TRBV5-1
len: 13

CDR3aa: CASSLVADTQYF
v_gene: TRBV5-6
len: 12

CDR3aa: CASFSVRGRNTEAFF
v_gene: TRBV27
len: 15

CDR3aa: CASSRQGQGQPQHF
v_gene: TRBV19
len: 14

CDR3aa: CASSTRASGGDEQYF
v_gene: TRBV6-6
len: 15

CDR3aa: CASSPLQDGEQYF
v_gene: TRBV18
len: 13

CDR3aa: CASSTPGSGGPQYF
v_gene: TRBV19
len: 14

CDR3aa: CATSSLRGNIQYF
v_gene: TRBV15
len: 13

CDR3aa: CASSQDRNTDTQYF
v_gene: TRBV4-1
len: 14

CDR3aa: CASSPPSPYEQYF
v_gene: TRBV18
len: 13

CDR3aa: CASSPGTGGLTQHF
v_gene: TRBV19
len: 14

CDR3aa: CASKTATNGNTIYF
v_gene: TRBV2
len: 14

CDR3aa: CASSFTSGEETQYF
v_gene: TRBV11-2
len: 14

CDR3aa: CASSLGQGYGYTF
v_gene: TRBV7-3
len: 13

CDR3aa: CATSRKFLTGRLNEQYF
v_gene: TRBV15
len: 17

CDR3aa: CASSPPAGLGRSSYEQYF
v_gene: TRBV18
len: 18

CDR3aa: CASNPQTGVNQPQHF
v_gene: TRBV6-1
len: 15

CDR3aa: CASSPWGFRQEQFF
v_gene: TRBV27
len: 14

CDR3aa: CASRRTPDSNQPQHF
v_gene: TRBV6-5
len: 15

CDR3aa: CASSAGQGVGEQFF
v_gene: TRBV5-1
len: 14

CDR3aa: CASSLFGRQSQETQYF
v_gene: TRBV28
len: 16

CDR3aa: CASNGVSGNTIYF
v_gene: TRBV19
len: 13

CDR3aa: CASSSRTAVPDQPQHF
v_gene: TRBV7-8
len: 16

CDR3aa: CASSPPGAGANVLTF
v_gene: TRBV4-1
len: 15

CDR3aa: CATSQAPGRGNTEAFF
v_gene: TRBV15
len: 16

CDR3aa: CASSYGLAKNIQYF
v_gene: TRBV6-6
len: 14

CDR3aa: CASSLAGETQYF
v_gene: TRBV5-4
len: 12

CDR3aa: CASGLEAIAGELFF
v_gene: TRBV12-5
len: 14

CDR3aa: CASSPEGAGGETQYF
v_gene: TRBV5-1
len: 15

CDR3aa: CASGMGAYEQYF
v_gene: TRBV5-1
len: 12

CDR3aa: CASRRYEKLFF
v_gene: TRBV28
len: 11

CDR3aa: CASSPLGDTQYF
v_gene: TRBV5-1
len: 12

CDR3aa: CASGGGTGYYGYTF
v_gene: TRBV27
len: 14

CDR3aa: CASSVPQGVAQNIQYF
v_gene: TRBV6-6
len: 16

CDR3aa: CASRRRSQGRTEAFF
v_gene: TRBV28
len: 15

CDR3aa: CASIGGDQETQYF
v_gene: TRBV2
len: 13

CDR3aa: CAISEGNTIYF
v_gene: TRBV10-3
len: 11

CDR3aa: CASSPFSAGGYNEQFF
v_gene: TRBV18
len: 16

CDR3aa: CASSLADGSTDTQYF
v_gene: TRBV5-1
len: 15

CDR3aa: CASSDGTGDLETQYF
v_gene: TRBV5-6
len: 15

CDR3aa: CASSEQSLAYEQYF
v_gene: TRBV2
len: 14

CDR3aa: CASSSQGAHHNEQFF
v_gene: TRBV7-2
len: 15

CDR3aa: CASGAGGGTGNTIYF
v_gene: TRBV11-2
len: 15

CDR3aa: CASSSRTSGGMDTQYF
v_gene: TRBV7-2
len: 16

CDR3aa: CASRSEQGLYQPQHF
v_gene: TRBV7-2
len: 15

CDR3aa: CASSMSSGEQYF
v_gene: TRBV19
len: 12

CDR3aa: CASSRTSGGTPDTQYF
v_gene: TRBV5-1
len: 16

CDR3aa: CASSQLVGAGSNEQFF
v_gene: TRBV14
len: 16

CDR3aa: CASTTGRTNSPLHF
v_gene: TRBV7-2
len: 14